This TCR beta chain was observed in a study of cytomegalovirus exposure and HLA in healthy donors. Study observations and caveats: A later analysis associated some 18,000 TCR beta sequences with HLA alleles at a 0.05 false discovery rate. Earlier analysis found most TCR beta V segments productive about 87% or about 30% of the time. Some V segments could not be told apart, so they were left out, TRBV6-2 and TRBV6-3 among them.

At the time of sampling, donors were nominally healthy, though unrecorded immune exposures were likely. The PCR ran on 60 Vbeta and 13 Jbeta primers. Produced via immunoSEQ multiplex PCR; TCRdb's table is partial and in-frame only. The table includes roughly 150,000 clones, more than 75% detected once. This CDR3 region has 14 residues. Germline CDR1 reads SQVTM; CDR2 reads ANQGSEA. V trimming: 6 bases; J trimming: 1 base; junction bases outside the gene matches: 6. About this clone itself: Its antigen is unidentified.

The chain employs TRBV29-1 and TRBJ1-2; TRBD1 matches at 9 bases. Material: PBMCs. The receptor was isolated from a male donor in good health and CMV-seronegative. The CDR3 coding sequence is TGCAGCGTCAGAGGACAGGGGAATAACTATGGCTACACCTTC. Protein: CSVRGQGNNYGYTF.